Listed here is a single T cell receptor (beta chain). Its antigen remains unknown. It was RNA transcripts that yielded the amplified TCR beta CDR3 regions. A first-round RT-PCR of the TCR CDR3 used the HTBI primer set. TCRdb re-called the multiplex PCR reads with MiXCR, one entry per CDR3 protein. The sample gives about 690,000 distinct CDR3 sequences, approximately 15% of which show up once; less than 20% is in the top ten. This sample is drawn from a study of T cells in Graves' hyperthyroidism and ophthalmopathy. Whole-study findings and limits: A model of 13 V-J features distinguished ophthalmopathy from stable hyperthyroidism. Blood also showed most of the thyroid clonotypes that were expanded above 0.001. Ophthalmopathy onset followed model prediction by a median about seven months.

CDR3 size: 15 residues. V gave up 0 bases and J gave up 7 bases, with 15 bases separating them. CDR1 and CDR2 (germline): MNHEY, SVGAGI. Diagnosis relied on clinical symptoms, serum thyroxine and TRAb, thyroid ultrasound and orbital computed tomography. The receptor was derived from a man between 50 and 59 years old with Graves' hyperthyroidism. The source material was blood. The chain is built from TRBV6-5 and TRBJ1-2, with a weak D call TRBD1 (5 bases). This chain's CDR3 is CASSYSEDTGSGYTF. Here the CDR3 DNA reads TGTGCCAGCAGTTACTCGGAGGACACAGGCTCTGGCTACACCTTC.